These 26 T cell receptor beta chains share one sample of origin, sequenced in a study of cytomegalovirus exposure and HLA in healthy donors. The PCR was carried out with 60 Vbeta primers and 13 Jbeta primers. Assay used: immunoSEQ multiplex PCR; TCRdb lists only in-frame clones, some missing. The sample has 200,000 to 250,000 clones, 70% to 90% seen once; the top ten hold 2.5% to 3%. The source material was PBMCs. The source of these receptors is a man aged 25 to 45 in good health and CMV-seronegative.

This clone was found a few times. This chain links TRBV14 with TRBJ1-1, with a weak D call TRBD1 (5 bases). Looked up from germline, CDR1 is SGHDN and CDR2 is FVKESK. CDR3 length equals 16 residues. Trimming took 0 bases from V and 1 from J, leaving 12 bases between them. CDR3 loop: CASSQDPGGWNTEAFF. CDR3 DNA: TGTGCCAGCAGCCAAGATCCCGGGGGATGGAACACTGAAGCTTTCTTT.

CDR3 sequence: CASRPTSGGEREQYF. In nucleotides, the CDR3 is TGTGCCAGCAGACCTACTAGCGGGGGGGAAAGAGAGCAGTACTTC. This chain connects TRBV7-9 to TRBJ2-7; 13 bases agree with TRBD2. The CDR3 covers 15 residues. J lost 7 bases, V lost 6 bases, and 9 bases had no gene match. CDR1 SEHNR and CDR2 FQNEAQ come from the germline V gene (reference sequence).

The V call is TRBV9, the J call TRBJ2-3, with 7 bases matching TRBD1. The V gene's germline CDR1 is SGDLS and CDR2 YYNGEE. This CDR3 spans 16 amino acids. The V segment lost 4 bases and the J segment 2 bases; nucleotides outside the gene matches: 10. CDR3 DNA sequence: TGTGCCAGCAGCAGCAACCGGGACAGCCCCACAGATACGCAGTATTTT. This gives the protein CASSSNRDSPTDTQYF.

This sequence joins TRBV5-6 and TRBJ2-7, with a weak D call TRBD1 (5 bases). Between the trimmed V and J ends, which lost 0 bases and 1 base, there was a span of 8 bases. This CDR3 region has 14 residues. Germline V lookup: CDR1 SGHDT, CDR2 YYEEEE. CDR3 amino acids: CASSLGAGSYEQYF. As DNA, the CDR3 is TGTGCCAGCAGCTTGGGAGCAGGGTCCTACGAGCAGTACTTC. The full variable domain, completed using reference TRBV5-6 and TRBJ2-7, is DAGVTQSPTHLIKTRGQQVTLRCSPKSGHDTVSWYQQALGQGPQFIFQYYEEEERQRGNFPDRFSGHQFPNYSSELNVNALLLGDSALYLCASSLGAGSYEQYFGPGTRLTVT.

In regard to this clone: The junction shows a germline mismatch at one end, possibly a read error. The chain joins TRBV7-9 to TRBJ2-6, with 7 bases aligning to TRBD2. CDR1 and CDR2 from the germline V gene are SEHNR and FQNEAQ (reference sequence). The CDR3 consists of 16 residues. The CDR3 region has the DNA TGTGCCAGCGGGGTGGGAGGGGTTTCTGGGGCCAGCGTCCTGACTTTC. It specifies CASGVGGVSGASVLTF.

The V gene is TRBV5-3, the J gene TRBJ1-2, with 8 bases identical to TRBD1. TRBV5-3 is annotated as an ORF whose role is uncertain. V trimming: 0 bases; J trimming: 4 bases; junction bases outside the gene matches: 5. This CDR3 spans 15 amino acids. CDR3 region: CARSLVDRGSYGYTF. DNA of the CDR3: TGTGCCAGAAGCTTGGTAGACAGGGGTAGCTATGGCTACACCTTC.

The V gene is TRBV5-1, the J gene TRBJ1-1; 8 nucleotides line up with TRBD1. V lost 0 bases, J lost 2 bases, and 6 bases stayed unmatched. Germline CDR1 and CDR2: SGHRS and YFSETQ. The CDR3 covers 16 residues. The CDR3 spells CASSLGRTGKNTEAFF. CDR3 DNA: TGCGCCAGCAGCTTGGGCAGGACAGGGAAAAACACTGAAGCTTTCTTT.

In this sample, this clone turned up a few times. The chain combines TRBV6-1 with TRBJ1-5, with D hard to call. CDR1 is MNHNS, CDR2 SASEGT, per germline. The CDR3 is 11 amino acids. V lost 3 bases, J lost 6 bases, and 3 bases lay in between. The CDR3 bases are TGTGCCAGCAGTGACGGTCAGCCCCAGCATTTT. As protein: CASSDGQPQHF.

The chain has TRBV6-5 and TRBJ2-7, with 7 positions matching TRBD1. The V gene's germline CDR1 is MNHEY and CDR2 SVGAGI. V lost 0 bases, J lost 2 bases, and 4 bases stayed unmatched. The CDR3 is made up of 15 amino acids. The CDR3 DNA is TGTGCCAGCAGTTACTCCGGGACAGATCCCTACGAGCAGTACTTC. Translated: CASSYSGTDPYEQYF.

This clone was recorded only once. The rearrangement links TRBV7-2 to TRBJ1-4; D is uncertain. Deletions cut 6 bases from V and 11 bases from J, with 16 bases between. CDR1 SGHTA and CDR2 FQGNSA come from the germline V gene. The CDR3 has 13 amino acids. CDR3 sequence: CASRVMMGAKLFF. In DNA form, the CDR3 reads TGTGCCAGCAGGGTAATGATGGGAGCGAAACTGTTTTTT.

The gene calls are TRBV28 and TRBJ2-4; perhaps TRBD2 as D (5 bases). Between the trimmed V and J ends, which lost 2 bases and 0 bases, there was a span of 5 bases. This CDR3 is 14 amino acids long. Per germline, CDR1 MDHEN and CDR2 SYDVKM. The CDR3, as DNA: TGTGCCAGCAGTTTACGGGGAGCCAAAAACATTCAGTACTTC. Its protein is CASSLRGAKNIQYF.

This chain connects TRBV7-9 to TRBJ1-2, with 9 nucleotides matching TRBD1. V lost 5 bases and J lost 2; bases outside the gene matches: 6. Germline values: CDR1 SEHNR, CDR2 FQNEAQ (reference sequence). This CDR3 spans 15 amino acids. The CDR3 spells CASSPTGGRNYGYTF. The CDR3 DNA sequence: TGTGCCAGCAGCCCCACAGGGGGCCGGAACTATGGCTACACCTTC.

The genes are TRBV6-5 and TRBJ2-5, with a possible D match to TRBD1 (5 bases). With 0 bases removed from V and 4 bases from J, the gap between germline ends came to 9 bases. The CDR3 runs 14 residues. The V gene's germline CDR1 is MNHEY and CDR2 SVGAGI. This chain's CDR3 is CASSYSTVGETQYF. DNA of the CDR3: TGTGCCAGCAGTTACTCGACAGTGGGAGAGACCCAGTACTTC.

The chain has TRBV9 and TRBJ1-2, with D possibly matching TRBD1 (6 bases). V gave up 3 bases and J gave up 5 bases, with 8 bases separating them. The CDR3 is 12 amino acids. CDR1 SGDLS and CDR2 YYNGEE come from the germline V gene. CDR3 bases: TGTGCCAGCAGCGAGGGGGGGTATGGCTACACCTTC. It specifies CASSEGGYGYTF. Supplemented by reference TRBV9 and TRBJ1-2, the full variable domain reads DSGVTQTPKHLITATGQRVTLRCSPRSGDLSVYWYQQSLDQGLQFLIQYYNGEERAKGNILERFSAQQFPDLHSELNLSSLELGDSALYFCASSEGGYGYTFGSGTRLTVV.

The CDR3 loop is CASSLGTAGNEQYF. CDR3 coding DNA: TGTGCCAGCAGCCTCGGGACAGCCGGAAACGAGCAGTACTTC. The chain has TRBV7-9 and TRBJ2-7; the match to TRBD1 covers 7 bases. After removal of 5 bases from V and 5 bases from J, the junction contained 9 bases not matched to a gene. The germline V gene encodes CDR1 SEHNR and CDR2 FQNEAQ (reference sequence). The CDR3 length is 14 residues. The variable domain in full, with the rest retrieved from reference TRBV7-9 and TRBJ2-7, is DTGVSQNPRHKITKRGQNVTFRCDPISEHNRLYWYRQTLGQGPEFLTYFQNEAQLEKSRLLSDRFSAERPKGSFSTLEIQRTEQGDSAMYLCASSLGTAGNEQYFGPGTRLTVT.

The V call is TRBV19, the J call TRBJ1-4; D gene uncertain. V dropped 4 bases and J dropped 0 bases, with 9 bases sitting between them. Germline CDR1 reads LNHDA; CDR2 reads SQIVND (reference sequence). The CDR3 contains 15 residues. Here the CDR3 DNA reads TGTGCCAGTAGTACCTACGTTGCAACTAATGAAAAACTGTTTTTT. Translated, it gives CASSTYVATNEKLFF.

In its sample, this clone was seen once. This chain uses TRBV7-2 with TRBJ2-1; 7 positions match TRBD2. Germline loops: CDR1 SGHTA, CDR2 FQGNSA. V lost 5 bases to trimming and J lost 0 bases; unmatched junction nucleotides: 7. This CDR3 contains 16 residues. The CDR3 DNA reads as TGTGCCAGCAGCACCCCCGGGGGGAGCTCCTACAATGAGCAGTTCTTC. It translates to CASSTPGGSSYNEQFF.

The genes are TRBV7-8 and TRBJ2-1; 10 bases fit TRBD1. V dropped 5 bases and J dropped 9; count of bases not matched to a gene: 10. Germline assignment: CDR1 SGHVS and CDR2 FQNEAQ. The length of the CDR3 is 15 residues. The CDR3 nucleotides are TGTGCCAGCAGCCCGGGACAGGGGCCCACGGGTGAGCAGTTCTTC. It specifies CASSPGQGPTGEQFF.

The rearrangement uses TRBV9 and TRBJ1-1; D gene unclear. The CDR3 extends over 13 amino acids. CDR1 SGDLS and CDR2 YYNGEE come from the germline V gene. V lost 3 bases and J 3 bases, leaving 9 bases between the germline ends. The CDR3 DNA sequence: TGTGCCAGCAGCGCCGACGGGGACACTGAAGCTTTCTTT. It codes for CASSADGDTEAFF.

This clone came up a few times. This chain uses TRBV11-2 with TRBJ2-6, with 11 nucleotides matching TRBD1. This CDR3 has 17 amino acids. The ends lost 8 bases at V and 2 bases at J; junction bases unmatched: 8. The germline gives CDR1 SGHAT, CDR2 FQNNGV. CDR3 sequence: CASARDRGFPGANVLTF. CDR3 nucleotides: TGTGCCAGCGCAAGGGACAGGGGGTTCCCTGGGGCCAACGTCCTGACTTTC.

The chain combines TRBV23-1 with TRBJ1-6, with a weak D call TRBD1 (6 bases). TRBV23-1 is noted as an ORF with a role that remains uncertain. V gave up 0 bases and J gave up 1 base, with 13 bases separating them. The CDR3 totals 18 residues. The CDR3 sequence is CASSQSIGGGSYNSPLHF. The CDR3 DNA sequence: TGCGCCAGCAGTCAATCGATAGGGGGTGGGTCCTATAATTCACCCCTCCACTTT.

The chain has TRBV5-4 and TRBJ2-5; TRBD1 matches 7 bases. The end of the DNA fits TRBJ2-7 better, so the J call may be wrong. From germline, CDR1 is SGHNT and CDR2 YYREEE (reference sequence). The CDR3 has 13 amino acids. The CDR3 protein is CASSTTGKYEQYF. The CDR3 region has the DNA TGTGCCAGCAGCACGACAGGGAAATACGAGCAGTACTTC.

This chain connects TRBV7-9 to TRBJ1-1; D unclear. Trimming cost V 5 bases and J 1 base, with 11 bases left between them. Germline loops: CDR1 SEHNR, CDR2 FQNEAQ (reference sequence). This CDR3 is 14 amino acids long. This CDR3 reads CASSPGSPNTEAFF. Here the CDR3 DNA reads TGTGCCAGCAGCCCGGGATCCCCGAACACTGAAGCTTTCTTT.

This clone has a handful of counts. The CDR3: CASSLWATGGSQETQYF. CDR3 in DNA: TGTGCCAGCAGCTTGTGGGCCACAGGGGGCTCCCAAGAGACCCAGTACTTC. This chain links TRBV5-6 with TRBJ2-5, with 9 positions matching TRBD1. The CDR3 is 17 amino acids. Germline V CDR1 and CDR2: SGHDT, YYEEEE. V shed 1 base and J 1 base; nucleotides not matched to a gene: 8.

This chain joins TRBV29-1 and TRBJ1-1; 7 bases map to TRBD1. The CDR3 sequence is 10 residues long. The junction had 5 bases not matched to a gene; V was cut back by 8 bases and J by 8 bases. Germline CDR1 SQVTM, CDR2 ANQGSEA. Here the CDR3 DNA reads TGCAGCTTCAAGGGACAGGAAGCTTTCTTT. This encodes CSFKGQEAFF.

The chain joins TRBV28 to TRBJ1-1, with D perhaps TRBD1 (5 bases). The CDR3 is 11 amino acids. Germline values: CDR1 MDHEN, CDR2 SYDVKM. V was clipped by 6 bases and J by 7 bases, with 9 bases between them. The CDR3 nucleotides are TGTGCCAGCAGGACGGACATTGAAGCTTTCTTT. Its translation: CASRTDIEAFF.